The subject of this entry is one T cell receptor beta chain. Its antigen is currently unknown. TCR beta libraries were prepared from cDNA with unique molecular identifiers. Via MiXCR, TCRdb re-called the PCR reads, giving one row per CDR3 protein. The data show about 200,000 distinct CDR3 sequences, about 30% seen once. The V segment lost 5 bases and the J segment 1 base; nucleotides outside the gene matches: 5. The CDR3 runs to 16 residues. Germline V gene data show CDR1 as MNHNY and CDR2 as SVGAGI (reference sequence). The data belong to a study of post-analysis software for immune sequencing data. General study findings and limits: Batch-mates among the samples co-clustered strongly by F measure. Five or six TRBV segments appeared more often in patients than in controls, and TRBV5-6, TRBV5-1 and TRBV20-1 were among these.

The sample taken for sequencing was blood. The TCR was taken from a girl between 2 and 17 years old with multiple sclerosis. This sequence joins TRBV6-6 and TRBJ2-5; 12 nucleotides agree with TRBD2. CDR3 nucleotides: TGTGCCAGCAGTCCCGGACTAGCGGGGAGCCAAGAGACCCAGTACTTC. Residues: CASSPGLAGSQETQYF.